This T cell receptor beta chain was sequenced for a study of blood T cell repertoires in COVID-19. As originally analysed: For nucleated cells, counts were estimated from reference gene primer amplification. TCRdb's table, derived via immunoSEQ multiplex PCR, lists solely in-frame clones and lacks some. D and trimming were read from the DNA, whereas the V and J calls and clone size are those reported in that table. This sample has about 240,000 clones, with roughly 85% found just once. V dropped 4 bases and J dropped 1 base, with 11 bases sitting between them. The germline CDR1 and CDR2 sequences are SGDLS and YYNGEE. CDR3 length: 14 amino acids.

Sequencing used PBMCs or T cells enriched from blood (not recorded which). This clonotype was obtained from a woman aged 40 to 49 who had been exposed to COVID-19. The chain recombines TRBV9 with TRBJ2-5; TRBD1 might be the D (6 bases). CDR3: CASSPTGSQETQYF. In DNA form, the CDR3 reads TGTGCCAGCAGCCCTACAGGGTCCCAAGAGACCCAGTACTTC.